This TCR beta chain is from a study of blood T cells in healthy people across ages. This clonotype was detected only a few times. Its antigen is not known. Next came a second PCR, run for roughly 7 to 12 cycles, which used a sample-barcoded 5' primer along with a J-beta primer mix. From the 5' RACE reads, TCRdb called clonotypes with MiXCR, one entry per CDR3 protein. The sample shows over 600,000 distinct CDR3 sequences, 46% of them seen only once. Per germline, CDR1 ENHRY and CDR2 SYGVKD. Trimming at V came to 3 bases and at J to 5 bases, leaving 4 bases not matched to a gene. This CDR3 is 14 amino acids long. They isolated at least 6 million PBMCs from each sample. The extraction recovered at least 5 micrograms of total RNA per sample. Study outcomes and limitations: A greater number of naive CD4+ cells and higher diversity distinguished long-lived donors from aged donors. It was not possible, with unsorted PBMCs, to conclusively compare naive and antigen-experienced cells.

This sequence originates from an elderly man in good health. The sequencing sample was made of blood. The chain employs TRBV10-3 and TRBJ2-1; 7 bases are shared with TRBD2. CDR3 sequence: CAISDSSGDNEQFF. In DNA form, the CDR3 reads TGTGCCATCAGTGATTCAAGCGGGGACAATGAGCAGTTCTTC.